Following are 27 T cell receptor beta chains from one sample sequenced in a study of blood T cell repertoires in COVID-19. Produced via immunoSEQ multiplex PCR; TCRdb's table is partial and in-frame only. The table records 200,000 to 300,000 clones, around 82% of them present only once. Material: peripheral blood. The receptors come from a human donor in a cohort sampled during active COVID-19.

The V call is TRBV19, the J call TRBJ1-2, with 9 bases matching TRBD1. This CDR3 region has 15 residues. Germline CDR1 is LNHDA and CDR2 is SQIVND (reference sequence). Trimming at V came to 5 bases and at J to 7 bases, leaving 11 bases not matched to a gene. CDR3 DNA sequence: TGTGCCAGTAGTGCAAGTCAACAGGGGGCTCGTGGCTACACCTTC. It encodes CASSASQQGARGYTF.

The CDR3 here is CATSRDQAATYEQYF. DNA of the CDR3: TGTGCCACCAGCAGAGATCAGGCAGCCACCTACGAGCAGTACTTC. The chain has TRBV15 and TRBJ2-7; no clear D gene. Germline CDR1 LNHNV, CDR2 YYDKDF (reference sequence). Trimming pared 0 bases from V and 2 bases from J, leaving 11 bases between. This CDR3 has 15 amino acids.

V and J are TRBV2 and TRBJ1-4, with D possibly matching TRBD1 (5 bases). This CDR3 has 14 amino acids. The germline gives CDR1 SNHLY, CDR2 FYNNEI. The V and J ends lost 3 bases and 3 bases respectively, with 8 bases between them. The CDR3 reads CASSDQGANEKLFF. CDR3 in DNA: TGTGCCAGCAGTGATCAGGGCGCTAATGAAAAACTGTTTTTT.

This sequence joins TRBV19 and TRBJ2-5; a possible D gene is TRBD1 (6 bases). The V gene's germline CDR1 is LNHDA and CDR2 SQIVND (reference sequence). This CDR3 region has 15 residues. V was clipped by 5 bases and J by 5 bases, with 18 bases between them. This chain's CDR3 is CASSPRSGDRETQYF. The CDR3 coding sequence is TGTGCCAGTAGTCCCCGATCAGGGGATAGGGAGACCCAGTACTTC.

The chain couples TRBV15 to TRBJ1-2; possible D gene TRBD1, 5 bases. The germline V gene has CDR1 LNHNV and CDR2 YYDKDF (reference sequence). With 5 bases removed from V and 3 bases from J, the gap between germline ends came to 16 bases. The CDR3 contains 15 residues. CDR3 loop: CATSPDASRDYGYTF. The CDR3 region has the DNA TGTGCCACCAGCCCAGACGCCAGCAGGGACTATGGCTACACCTTC.

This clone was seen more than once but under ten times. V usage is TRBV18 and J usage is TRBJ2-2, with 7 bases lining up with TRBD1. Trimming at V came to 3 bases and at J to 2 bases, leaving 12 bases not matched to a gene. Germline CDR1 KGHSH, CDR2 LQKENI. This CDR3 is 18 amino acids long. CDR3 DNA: TGTGCCAGCTCACCCCGGACACCCAGACAGGGTAACACCGGGGAGCTGTTTTTT. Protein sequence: CASSPRTPRQGNTGELFF.

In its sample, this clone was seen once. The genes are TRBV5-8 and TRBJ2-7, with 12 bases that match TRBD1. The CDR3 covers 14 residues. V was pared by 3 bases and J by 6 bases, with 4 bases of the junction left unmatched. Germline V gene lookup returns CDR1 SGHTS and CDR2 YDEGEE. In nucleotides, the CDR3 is TGTGCCAGCAGCTCGGGGACAGGGGGCCGCGAGCAGTACTTC. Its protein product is CASSSGTGGREQYF.

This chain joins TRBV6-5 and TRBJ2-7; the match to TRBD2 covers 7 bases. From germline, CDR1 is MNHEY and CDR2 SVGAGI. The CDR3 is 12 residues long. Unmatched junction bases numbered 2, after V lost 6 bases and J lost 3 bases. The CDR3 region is CASRSGGYEQYF. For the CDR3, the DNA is TGTGCCAGCAGATCGGGAGGCTACGAGCAGTACTTC.

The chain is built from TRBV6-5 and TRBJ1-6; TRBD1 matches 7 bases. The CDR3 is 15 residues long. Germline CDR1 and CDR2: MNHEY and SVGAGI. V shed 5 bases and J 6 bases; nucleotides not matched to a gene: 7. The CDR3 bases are TGTGCCAGCAGTCAGACACAGGGGCGTAATTCACCCCTCCACTTT. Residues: CASSQTQGRNSPLHF.

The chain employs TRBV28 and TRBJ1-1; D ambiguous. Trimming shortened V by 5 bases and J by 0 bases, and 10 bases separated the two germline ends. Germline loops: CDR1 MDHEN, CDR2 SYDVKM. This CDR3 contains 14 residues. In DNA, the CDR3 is TGTGCCAGCAGTGTGGTAGCCATGAACACTGAAGCTTTCTTT. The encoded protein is CASSVVAMNTEAFF.

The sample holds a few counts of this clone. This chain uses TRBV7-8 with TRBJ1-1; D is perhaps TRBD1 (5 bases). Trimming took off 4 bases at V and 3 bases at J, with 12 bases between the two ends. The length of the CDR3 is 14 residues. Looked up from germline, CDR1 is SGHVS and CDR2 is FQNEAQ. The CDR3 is CASSSATGDTEAFF. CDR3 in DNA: TGTGCCAGCAGCTCCGCTACGGGGGACACTGAAGCTTTCTTT.

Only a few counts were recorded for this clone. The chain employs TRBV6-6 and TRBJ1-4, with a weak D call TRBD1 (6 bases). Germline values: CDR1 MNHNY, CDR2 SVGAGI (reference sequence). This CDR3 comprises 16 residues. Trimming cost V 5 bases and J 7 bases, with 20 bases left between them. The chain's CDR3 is CASSRDKGGGSEKLFF. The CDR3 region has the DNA TGTGCCAGCAGTCGGGACAAGGGGGGGGGAAGTGAAAAACTGTTTTTT.

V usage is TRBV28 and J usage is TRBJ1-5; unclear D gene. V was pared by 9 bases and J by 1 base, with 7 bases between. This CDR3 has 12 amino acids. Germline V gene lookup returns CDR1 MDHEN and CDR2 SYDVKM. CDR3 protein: CASDGSNQPQHF. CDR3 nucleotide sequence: TGTGCCAGTGACGGGAGCAATCAGCCCCAGCATTTT.

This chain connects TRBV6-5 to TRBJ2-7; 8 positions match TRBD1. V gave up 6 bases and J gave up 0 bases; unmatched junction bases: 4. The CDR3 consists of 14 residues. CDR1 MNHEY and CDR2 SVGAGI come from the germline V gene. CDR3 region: CASRGQVSSYEQYF. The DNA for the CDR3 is TGTGCCAGCAGGGGACAGGTGAGCTCCTACGAGCAGTACTTC.

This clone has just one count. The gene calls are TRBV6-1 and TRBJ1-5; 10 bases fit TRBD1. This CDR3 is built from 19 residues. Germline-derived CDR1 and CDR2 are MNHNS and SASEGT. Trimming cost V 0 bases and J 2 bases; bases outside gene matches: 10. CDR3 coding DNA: TGTGCCAGCAGTGAAGCGGAAGACAGGGGGCGTTGGGGCAATCAGCCCCAGCATTTT. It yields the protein CASSEAEDRGRWGNQPQHF.

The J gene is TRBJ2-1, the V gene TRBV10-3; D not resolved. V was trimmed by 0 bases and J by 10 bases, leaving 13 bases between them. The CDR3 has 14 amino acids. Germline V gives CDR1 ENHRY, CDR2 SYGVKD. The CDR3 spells CAISESIPKEEQFF. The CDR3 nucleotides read TGTGCCATCAGTGAGTCGATCCCTAAGGAGGAGCAGTTCTTC.

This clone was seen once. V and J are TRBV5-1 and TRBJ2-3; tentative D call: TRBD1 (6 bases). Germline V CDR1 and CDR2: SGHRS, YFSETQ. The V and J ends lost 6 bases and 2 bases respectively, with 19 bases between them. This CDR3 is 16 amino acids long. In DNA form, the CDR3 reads TGCGCCAGCACCGCGCGACCTACAGGGATCACAGATACGCAGTATTTT. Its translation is CASTARPTGITDTQYF.

CDR3 nucleotides: TGTGCCAGCAGTCTCCGACAGGGAAGTCAGCCCCAGCATTTT. Its protein product is CASSLRQGSQPQHF. V usage is TRBV27 and J usage is TRBJ1-5, with TRBD1 matching 7 bases. The CDR3 is 14 amino acids. Germline V lookup: CDR1 MNHEY, CDR2 SMNVEV (reference sequence). The V gene end was trimmed by 5 bases and the J gene end by 6 bases; junction bases not matched to a gene: 7.

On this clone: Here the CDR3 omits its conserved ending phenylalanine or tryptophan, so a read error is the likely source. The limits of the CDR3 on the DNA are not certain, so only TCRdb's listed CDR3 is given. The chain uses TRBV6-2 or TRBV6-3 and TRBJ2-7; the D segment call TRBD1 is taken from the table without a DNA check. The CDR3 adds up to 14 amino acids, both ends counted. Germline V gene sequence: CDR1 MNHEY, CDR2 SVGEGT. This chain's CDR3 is CASSYMIRTGLTAD.

CDR3 bases: TGTGCCAGCAGCGTCTCACAGGGGACCAAAAACATTCAGTACTTC. Residues: CASSVSQGTKNIQYF. The chain recombines TRBV9 with TRBJ2-4; 7 nucleotides line up with TRBD1. The germline V gene encodes CDR1 SGDLS and CDR2 YYNGEE. V shed 2 bases, J shed 2 bases, and the junction held 4 bases outside the gene matches. CDR3 length: 15 amino acids.

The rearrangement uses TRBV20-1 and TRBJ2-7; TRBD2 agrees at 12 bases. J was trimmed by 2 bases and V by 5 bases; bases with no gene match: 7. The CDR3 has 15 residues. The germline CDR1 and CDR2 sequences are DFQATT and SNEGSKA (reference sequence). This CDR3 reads CSARELAGGPYEQYF. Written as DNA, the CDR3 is TGCAGTGCTCGTGAACTAGCGGGGGGCCCCTACGAGCAGTACTTC.

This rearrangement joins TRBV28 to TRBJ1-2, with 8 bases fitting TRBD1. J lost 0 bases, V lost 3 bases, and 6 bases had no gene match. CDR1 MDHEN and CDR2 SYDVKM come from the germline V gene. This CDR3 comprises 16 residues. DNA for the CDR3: TGTGCCAGCAGTTTGCTCGGGACAGGCTCTAACTATGGCTACACCTTC. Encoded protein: CASSLLGTGSNYGYTF.

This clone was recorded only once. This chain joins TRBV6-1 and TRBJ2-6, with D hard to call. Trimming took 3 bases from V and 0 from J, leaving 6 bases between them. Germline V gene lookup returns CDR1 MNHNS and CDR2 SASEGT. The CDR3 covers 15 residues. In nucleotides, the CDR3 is TGTGCCAGCAGTGAGAGATCCTCTGGGGCCAACGTCCTGACTTTC. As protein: CASSERSSGANVLTF.

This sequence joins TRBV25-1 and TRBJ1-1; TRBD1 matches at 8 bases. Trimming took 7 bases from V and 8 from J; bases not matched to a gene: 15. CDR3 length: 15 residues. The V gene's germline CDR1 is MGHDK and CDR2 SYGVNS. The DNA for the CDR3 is TGTGCCAGCACTAGGGACAGGCCAGGACAACAGGAAGCTTTCTTT. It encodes CASTRDRPGQQEAFF.

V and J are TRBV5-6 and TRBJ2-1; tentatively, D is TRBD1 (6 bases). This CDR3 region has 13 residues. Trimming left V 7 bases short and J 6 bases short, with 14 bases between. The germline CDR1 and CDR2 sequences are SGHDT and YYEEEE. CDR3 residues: CASQQGFRNEQFF. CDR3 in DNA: TGTGCCAGCCAACAGGGATTTCGCAATGAGCAGTTCTTC.

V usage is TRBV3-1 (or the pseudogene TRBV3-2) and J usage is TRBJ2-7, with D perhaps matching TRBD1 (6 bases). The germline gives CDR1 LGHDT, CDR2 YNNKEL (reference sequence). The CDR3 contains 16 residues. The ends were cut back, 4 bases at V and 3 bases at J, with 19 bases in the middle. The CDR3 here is CASSPQGNRRIYEQYF. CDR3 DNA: TGTGCCAGCAGCCCCCAGGGGAACCGAAGAATCTACGAGCAGTACTTC.

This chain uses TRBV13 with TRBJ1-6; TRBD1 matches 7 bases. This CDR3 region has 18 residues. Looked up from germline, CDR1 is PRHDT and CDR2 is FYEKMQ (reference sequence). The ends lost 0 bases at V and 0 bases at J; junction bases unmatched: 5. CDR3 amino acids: CASSLGGQRSSYNSPLHF. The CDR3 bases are TGTGCCAGCAGCTTAGGGGGACAGCGGAGCTCCTATAATTCACCCCTCCACTTT.